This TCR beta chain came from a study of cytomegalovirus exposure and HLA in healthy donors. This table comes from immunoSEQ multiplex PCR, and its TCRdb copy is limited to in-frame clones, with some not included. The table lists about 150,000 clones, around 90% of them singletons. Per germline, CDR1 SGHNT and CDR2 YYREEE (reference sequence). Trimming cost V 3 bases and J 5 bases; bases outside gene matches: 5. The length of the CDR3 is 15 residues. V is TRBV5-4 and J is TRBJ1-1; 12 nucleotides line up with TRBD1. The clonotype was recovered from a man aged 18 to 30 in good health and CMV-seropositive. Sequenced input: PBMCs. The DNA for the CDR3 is TGTGCCAGCAGCTGGGACAGGGGGCCGATGACTGAAGCTTTCTTT. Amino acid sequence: CASSWDRGPMTEAFF.